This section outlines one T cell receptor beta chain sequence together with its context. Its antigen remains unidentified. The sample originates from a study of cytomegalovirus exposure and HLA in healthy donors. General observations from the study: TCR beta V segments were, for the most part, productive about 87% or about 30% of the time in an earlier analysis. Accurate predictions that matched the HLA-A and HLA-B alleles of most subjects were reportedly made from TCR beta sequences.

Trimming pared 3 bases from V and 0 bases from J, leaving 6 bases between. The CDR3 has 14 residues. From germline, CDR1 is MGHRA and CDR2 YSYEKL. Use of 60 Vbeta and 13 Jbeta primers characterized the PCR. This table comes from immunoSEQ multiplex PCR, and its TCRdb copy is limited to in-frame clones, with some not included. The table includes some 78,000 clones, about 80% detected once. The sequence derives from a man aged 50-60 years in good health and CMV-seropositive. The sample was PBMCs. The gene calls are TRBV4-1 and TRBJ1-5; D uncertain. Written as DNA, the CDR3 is TGCGCCAGCAGCCAGGGCGATAGCAATCAGCCCCAGCATTTT. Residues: CASSQGDSNQPQHF.